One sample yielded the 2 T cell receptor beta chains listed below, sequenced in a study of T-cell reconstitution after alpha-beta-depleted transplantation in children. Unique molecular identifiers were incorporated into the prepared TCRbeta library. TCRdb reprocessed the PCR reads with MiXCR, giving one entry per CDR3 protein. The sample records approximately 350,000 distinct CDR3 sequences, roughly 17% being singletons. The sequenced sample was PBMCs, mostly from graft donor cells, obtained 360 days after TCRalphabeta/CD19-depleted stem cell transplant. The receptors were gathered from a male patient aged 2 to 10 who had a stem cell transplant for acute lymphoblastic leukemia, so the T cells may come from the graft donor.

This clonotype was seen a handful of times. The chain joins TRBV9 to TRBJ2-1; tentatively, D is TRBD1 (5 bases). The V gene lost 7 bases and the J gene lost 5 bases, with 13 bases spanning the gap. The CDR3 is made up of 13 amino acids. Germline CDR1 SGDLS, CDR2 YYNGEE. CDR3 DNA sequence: TGTGCCAGCCAGGGTTCCTACGACAATGAGCAGTTCTTC. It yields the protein CASQGSYDNEQFF.

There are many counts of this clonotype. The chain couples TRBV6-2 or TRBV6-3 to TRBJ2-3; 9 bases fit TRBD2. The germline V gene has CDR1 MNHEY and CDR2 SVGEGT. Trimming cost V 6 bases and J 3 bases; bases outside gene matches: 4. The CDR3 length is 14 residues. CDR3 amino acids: CASRLAGNTDTQYF. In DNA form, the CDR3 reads TGTGCCAGCAGGCTAGCGGGAAATACAGATACGCAGTATTTT.